The present entry profiles one T cell receptor beta chain with its context. No antigen is known for it. This PCR relied on a set of 60 Vbeta primers and 13 Jbeta primers. Original processing methods: A later analysis tallied 75 million to 80 million unique TCR beta chains, some 10 million of them shared. Libraries were prepared by immunoSEQ multiplex PCR; TCRdb keeps only in-frame clonotypes and omits some of them. Clonal size and the V and J genes are those of that table, whereas D and trimming came from the DNA. Of around 92,000 clones listed, about 85% were seen once; the top ten hold 3.7%. The sample originates from a study of cytomegalovirus exposure and HLA in healthy donors. General study findings and limits: When presence/absence was analysed, sequencing depth was taken to be roughly uniform across donors. Upon later analysis, TCR association rates were observed to vary by HLA locus, being highest for DRB1 and lowest for HLA-C.

Donors consisted of healthy bone marrow donors. CDR3 length: 16 amino acids. V shed 6 bases and J 4 bases; nucleotides not matched to a gene: 12. Per germline, CDR1 KGHSH and CDR2 LQKENI. The chain employs TRBV18 and TRBJ2-3, with 8 bases aligning to TRBD2. The sequenced sample was PBMCs. The receptor was derived from a female donor in good health and CMV-seropositive. CDR3 DNA sequence: TGTGCCAGCTCGCCAGGACTAGCAAGTTCAGCAGATACGCAGTATTTT. Protein product: CASSPGLASSADTQYF.